Shown below are 11 T cell receptor beta chains from a single sample sequenced in a study of CD8+ T cells in alopecia areata. A sort of pooled cutaneous lymph node cells used CD4, CD8alpha, NKG2D, NKG2ACE and other stains. RNA was extracted and reverse transcribed into cDNA as the sequencing template. Generated by immunoSEQ multiplex PCR, the TCRdb table keeps only in-frame clones and is missing some. The repertoire shows more than 250,000 clones, none seen only once; the top ten take 1.2%. The material sequenced was CD4+ T cells sorted from a lymph node. The receptors were gathered from a C3H/HeJ mouse with alopecia areata. For this mouse line, the MHC haplotype is H2-k.

This clone was seen a handful of times. The gene names given are mouse names. CDR3 bases read: TGCACCTGCAGTGCAGCTGGGGGGGGAACTAGTGCAGAA. This sequence encodes CTCSAAGGGTSAE. The full CDR3 reads CTCSAAGGGTSAETLYF. The chain employs TRBV1 and TRBJ2-3; TRBD2 aligns across 9 bases. The read halts 4 residues ahead of the CDR3 end, with the missing end drawn from the germline J gene. Trimming at V came to 1 base and at J to 0 bases, leaving 5 bases not matched to a gene. The CDR3 contains 17 residues. CDR1 is NSQYPW, CDR2 LRSPGD, per germline (reference sequence).

There are a few counts of this clone. Gene names are the mouse ones. The read gets to within 4 residues of the CDR3 end, and the germline J gene fills in the rest. The chain recombines TRBV19 with TRBJ2-2, with 9 bases identical to TRBD1. In germline, CDR1 is FNHDT, CDR2 SITEND (reference sequence). Germline trimming cut 3 bases from V and 3 bases from J; bases unmatched to any gene: 3. This CDR3 has 15 amino acids. The CDR3 bases that were read are TGTGCCAGCAGTAACAGGGGGCGGGACACCGGG. Translating it yields CASSNRGRDTG. The complete CDR3 sequence is CASSNRGRDTGQLYF.

Details on this clone: Each gene name is a mouse one. The CDR3 end is not reached by the read, which stops 4 residues before it; the germline J gene fills it in. Additional DNA sequences in this sample encode the identical CDR3. V gene TRBV19 combines with J gene TRBJ2-2; tentatively, D is TRBD1 (6 bases). Germline V gives CDR1 FNHDT, CDR2 SITEND (reference sequence). V lost 2 bases, J lost 2 bases, and 10 bases lay in between. This CDR3 has 15 residues. Here the CDR3 reads CASSIRGGNTGQLYF. The DNA read from the CDR3 is TGTGCCAGCAGTATCAGGGGAGGGAACACCGGG.

As for this clone: The germline and genes are mouse ones. The CDR3 end falls 4 residues outside the read, so it is completed with the germline J gene. V gene TRBV13-1 combines with J gene TRBJ2-2; perhaps TRBD2 as D (6 bases). The CDR3 is made up of 16 amino acids. V lost 0 bases and J lost 1, with 10 bases in between. Germline V gene sequence: CDR1 NSHNY, CDR2 SYGAGN. CDR3 sequence reads: CASSDVGTLNTGQLYF. CDR3 DNA (partial): TGTGCCAGCAGTGATGTGGGGACTTTAAACACCGGG.

Comments on this clone: Gene names follow the mouse nomenclature. The read is 4 residues too short to cover the CDR3 end, so that end is filled in from the germline J gene. The sample carries other DNA sequences with the same CDR3. This sequence joins TRBV19 and TRBJ2-3; D is undetermined. The CDR3 spans 15 residues. V lost 1 base to trimming and J lost 0 bases, with 9 bases between them. CDR1 FNHDT and CDR2 SITEND come from the germline V gene (reference sequence). CDR3 sequence: CASSIRQTSAETLYF. Incomplete CDR3 DNA: TGTGCCAGCAGTATACGGCAGACTAGTGCAGAA.

About this clone: Gene names are mouse gene names. Sequencing ends 4 residues short of the CDR3 end; the germline J gene provides the rest. V is TRBV13-1 and J is TRBJ1-1, with 7 bases that match TRBD1. V gave up 3 bases and J gave up 2 bases; unmatched junction bases: 7. In germline, CDR1 is NSHNY, CDR2 SYGAGN. The CDR3 length is 15 residues. The sequenced CDR3 bases are TGTGCCAGCAGTGCTGTCAGGGGGGGCAACACA. Translation: CASSAVRGGNT. The CDR3 in its entirety is CASSAVRGGNTEVFF.

Concerning this clone itself: Gene names are mouse gene names. With the read ending 4 residues before the CDR3 end, the germline J gene is used to fill in that end. The chain employs TRBV13-3 and TRBJ2-2; TRBD1 matches at 12 bases. There are 16 residues in the CDR3. J lost 4 bases, V lost 5 bases, and 6 bases had no gene match. Germline CDR1 reads NNHDY; CDR2 reads SYVADS. The chain's CDR3 is CASRSGTGGVTGQLYF. The covered CDR3 bases are TGTGCCAGCAGGTCCGGGACAGGGGGCGTCACCGGG.

Ten or more counts support this clone. Mouse gene names and germline throughout. Sequencing ends 4 residues short of the CDR3 end; the germline J gene provides the rest. The J gene is TRBJ2-3, the V gene TRBV13-1; D is perhaps TRBD1 (5 bases). This CDR3 has 14 residues. Germline V CDR1 and CDR2: NSHNY, SYGAGN. V was clipped by 3 bases and J by 0 bases, with 8 bases between them. The DNA read from the CDR3 is TGTGCCAGCAGTGCCCAGGGTAGTGCAGAA. It specifies CASSAQGSAE. In full, the CDR3 reads CASSAQGSAETLYF.

This clone has a handful of counts. Mouse gene names apply. The read ends 4 residues shy of where the CDR3 ends; the end is completed using the germline J gene. Other nucleotide sequences from this sample produce the same CDR3. The chain is built from TRBV13-2 and TRBJ2-7; 8 bases match TRBD2. The V gene's germline CDR1 is NNHNN and CDR2 SYGAGS (reference sequence). CDR3 length: 13 amino acids. CDR3 DNA (partial): TGTGCCAGCGGTGAAGGGGGGGCGCAT. This gives the protein CASGEGGAH. Given in full, the CDR3 is CASGEGGAHEQYF.

Regarding this clone: Here the gene names and germline are mouse. Coverage ceases 4 residues before the CDR3 finishes, and the germline J gene fills in the end. Other DNA sequences within the sample encode an identical CDR3. V and J are TRBV13-3 and TRBJ2-5; D is ambiguous. Germline V lookup: CDR1 NNHDY, CDR2 SYVADS. Trimming cost V 2 bases and J 0 bases, with 7 bases left between them. The CDR3 spans 14 residues. CDR3 DNA (partial): TGTGCCAGCAGTGAAACAGTTAACCAAGAC. As protein: CASSETVNQD. In full, the CDR3 is CASSETVNQDTQYF.

Remarks on this clone: The genes and germline here are from mouse. The CDR3 extends 4 residues past the end of the read, so its final part is completed from the germline J gene. This same CDR3 is encoded by further DNA sequences in the sample. The V gene is TRBV13-1, the J gene TRBJ2-7; TRBD2 aligns across 11 bases. Germline CDR1 and CDR2: NSHNY and SYGAGN. CDR3 length: 14 residues. The chain's CDR3 is CASSDAGLGDEQYF. The covered CDR3 bases are TGTGCCAGCAGTGATGCGGGACTGGGGGAT.